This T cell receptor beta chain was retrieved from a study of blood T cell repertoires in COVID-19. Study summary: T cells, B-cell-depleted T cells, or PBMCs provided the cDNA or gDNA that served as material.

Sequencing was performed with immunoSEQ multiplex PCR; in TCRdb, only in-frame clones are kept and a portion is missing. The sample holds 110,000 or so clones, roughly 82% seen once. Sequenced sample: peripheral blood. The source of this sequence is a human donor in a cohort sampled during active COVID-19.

CDR3 residues: CASGSGQGSSYEQYF. CDR3 bases: TGTGCCAGCGGTTCGGGACAGGGGAGCTCCTACGAGCAGTACTTC. V gene TRBV6-5 combines with J gene TRBJ2-7, with 10 bases identical to TRBD1. The CDR3 has 15 residues. V was clipped by 8 bases and J by 0 bases; unmatched bases: 7. Germline CDR1 reads MNHEY; CDR2 reads SVGAGI.